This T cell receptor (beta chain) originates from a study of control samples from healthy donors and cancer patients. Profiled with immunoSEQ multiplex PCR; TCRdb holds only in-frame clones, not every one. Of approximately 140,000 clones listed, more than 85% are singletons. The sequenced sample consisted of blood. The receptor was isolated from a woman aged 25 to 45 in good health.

The CDR3 nucleotides are TGCGCCAGCAGCTTGGGGGACACAACCTACGAGCAGTACTTC. This sequence encodes CASSLGDTTYEQYF. This chain links TRBV5-1 with TRBJ2-7, with D perhaps TRBD1 (6 bases). Trimming cost V 0 bases and J 2 bases, with 9 bases left between them. There are 14 residues in the CDR3. From germline, CDR1 is SGHRS and CDR2 YFSETQ. Full variable domain (outside the CDR3, taken from reference TRBV5-1 and TRBJ2-7): KAGVTQTPRYLIKTRGQQVTLSCSPISGHRSVSWYQQTPGQGLQFLFEYFSETQRNKGNFPGRFSGRQFSNSRSEMNVSTLELGDSALYLCASSLGDTTYEQYFGPGTRLTVT.